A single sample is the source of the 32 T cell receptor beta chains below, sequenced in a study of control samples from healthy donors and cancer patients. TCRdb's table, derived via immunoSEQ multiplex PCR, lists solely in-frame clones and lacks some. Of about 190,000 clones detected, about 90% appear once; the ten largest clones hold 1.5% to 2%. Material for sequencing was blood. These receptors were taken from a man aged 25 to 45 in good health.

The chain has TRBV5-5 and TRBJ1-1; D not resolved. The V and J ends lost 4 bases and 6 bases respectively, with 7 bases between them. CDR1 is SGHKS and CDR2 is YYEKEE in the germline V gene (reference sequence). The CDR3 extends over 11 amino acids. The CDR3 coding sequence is TGTGCCAGCAGCAACCGGGCTGAAGCTTTCTTT. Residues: CASSNRAEAFF. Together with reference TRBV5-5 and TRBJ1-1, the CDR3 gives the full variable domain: DAGVTQSPTHLIKTRGQQVTLRCSPISGHKSVSWYQQVLGQGPQFIFQYYEKEERGRGNFPDRFSARQFPNYSSELNVNALLLGDSALYLCASSNRAEAFFGQGTRLTVV.

The CDR3 DNA sequence: TGCGCCAGCAGCTTGTGGGGGCTCGAGGAGCTGTTTTTT. It codes for CASSLWGLEELFF. The chain is built from TRBV5-1 and TRBJ2-2, with D perhaps matching TRBD1 (6 bases). Trimming left V 1 base short and J 10 bases short, with 11 bases between. CDR1 is SGHRS, CDR2 YFSETQ, per germline. This CDR3 has 13 amino acids.

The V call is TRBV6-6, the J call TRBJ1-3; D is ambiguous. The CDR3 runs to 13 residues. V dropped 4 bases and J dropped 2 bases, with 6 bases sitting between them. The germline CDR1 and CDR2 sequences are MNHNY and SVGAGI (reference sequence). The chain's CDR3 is CASSSDPGNTIYF. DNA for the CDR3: TGTGCCAGCAGTTCTGATCCTGGAAACACCATATATTTT.

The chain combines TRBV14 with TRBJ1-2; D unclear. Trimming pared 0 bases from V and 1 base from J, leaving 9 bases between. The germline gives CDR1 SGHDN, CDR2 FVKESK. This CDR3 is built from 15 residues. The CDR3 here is CASSQDSYFNYGYTF. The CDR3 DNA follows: TGTGCCAGCAGCCAAGACAGCTATTTTAACTATGGCTACACCTTC.

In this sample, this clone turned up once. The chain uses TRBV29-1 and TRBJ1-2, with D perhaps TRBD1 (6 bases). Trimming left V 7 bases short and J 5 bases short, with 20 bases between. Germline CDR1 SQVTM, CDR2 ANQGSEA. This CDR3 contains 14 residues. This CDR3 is CSGGSPETGYGYTF. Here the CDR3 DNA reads TGCAGCGGTGGGAGTCCAGAAACAGGGTATGGCTACACCTTC. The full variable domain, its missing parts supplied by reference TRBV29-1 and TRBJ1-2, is SAVISQKPSRDICQRGTSLTIQCQVDSQVTMMFWYRQQPGQSLTLIATANQGSEATYESGFVIDKFPISRPNLTFSTLTVSNMSPEDSSIYLCSGGSPETGYGYTFGSGTRLTVV.

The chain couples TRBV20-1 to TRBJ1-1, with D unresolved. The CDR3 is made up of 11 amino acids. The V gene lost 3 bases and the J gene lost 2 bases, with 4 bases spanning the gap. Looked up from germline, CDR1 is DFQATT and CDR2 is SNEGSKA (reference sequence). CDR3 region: CSARINTEAFF. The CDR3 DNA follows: TGCAGTGCTAGGATCAACACTGAAGCTTTCTTT.

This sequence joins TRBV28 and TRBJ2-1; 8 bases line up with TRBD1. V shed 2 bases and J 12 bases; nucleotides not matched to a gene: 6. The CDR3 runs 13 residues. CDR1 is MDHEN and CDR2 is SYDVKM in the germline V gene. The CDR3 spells CASSLDDRGGQFF. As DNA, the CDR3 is TGTGCCAGCAGTTTAGATGACAGGGGTGGGCAGTTCTTC.

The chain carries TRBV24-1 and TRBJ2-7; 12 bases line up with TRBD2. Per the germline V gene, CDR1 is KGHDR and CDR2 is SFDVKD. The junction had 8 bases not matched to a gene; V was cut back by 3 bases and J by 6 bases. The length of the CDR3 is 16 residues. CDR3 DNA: TGTGCCACCAGTGATACGACTAGCGGGGGACTCCGCGAGCAGTACTTC. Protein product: CATSDTTSGGLREQYF.

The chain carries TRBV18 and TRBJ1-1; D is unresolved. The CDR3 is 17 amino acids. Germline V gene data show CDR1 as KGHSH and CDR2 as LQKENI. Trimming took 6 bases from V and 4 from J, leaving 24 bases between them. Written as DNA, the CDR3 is TGTGCCAGCTCGCCCGCTGGGCCTACGAATTGGGGCACTGAAGCTTTCTTT. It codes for CASSPAGPTNWGTEAFF.

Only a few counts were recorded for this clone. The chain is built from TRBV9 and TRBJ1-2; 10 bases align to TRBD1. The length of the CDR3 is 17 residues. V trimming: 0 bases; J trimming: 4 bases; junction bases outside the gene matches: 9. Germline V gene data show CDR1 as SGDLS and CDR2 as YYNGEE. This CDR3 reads CASSVDPSGTGAYGYTF. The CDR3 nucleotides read TGTGCCAGCAGCGTAGATCCCTCGGGGACAGGGGCCTATGGCTACACCTTC.

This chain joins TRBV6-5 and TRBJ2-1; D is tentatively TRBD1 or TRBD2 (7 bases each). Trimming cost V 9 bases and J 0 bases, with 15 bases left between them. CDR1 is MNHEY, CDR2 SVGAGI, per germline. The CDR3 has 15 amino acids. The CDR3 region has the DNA TGTGCCAGTGAAGACAGGGAGGGCTCCTACAATGAGCAGTTCTTC. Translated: CASEDREGSYNEQFF.

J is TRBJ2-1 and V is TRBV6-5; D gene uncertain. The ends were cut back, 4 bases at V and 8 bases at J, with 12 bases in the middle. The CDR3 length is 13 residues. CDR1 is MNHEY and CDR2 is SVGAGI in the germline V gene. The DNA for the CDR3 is TGTGCCAGCAGTTCACGGCTTTGGGATGAGCAGTTCTTC. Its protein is CASSSRLWDEQFF.

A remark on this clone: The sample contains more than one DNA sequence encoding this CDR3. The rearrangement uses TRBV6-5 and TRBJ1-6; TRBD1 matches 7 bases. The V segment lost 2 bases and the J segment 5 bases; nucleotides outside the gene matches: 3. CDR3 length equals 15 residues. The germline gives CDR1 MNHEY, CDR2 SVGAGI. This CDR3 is CASSYRGQNNSPLHF. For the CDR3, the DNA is TGTGCCAGCAGTTACCGGGGACAGAATAATTCACCCCTCCACTTT.

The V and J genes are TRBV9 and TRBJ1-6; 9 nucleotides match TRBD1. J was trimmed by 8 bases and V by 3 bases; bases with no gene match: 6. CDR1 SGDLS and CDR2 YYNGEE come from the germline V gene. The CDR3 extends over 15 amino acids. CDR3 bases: TGTGCCAGCAGCGGACTACAGGGGGCAGATTCACCCCTCCACTTT. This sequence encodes CASSGLQGADSPLHF.

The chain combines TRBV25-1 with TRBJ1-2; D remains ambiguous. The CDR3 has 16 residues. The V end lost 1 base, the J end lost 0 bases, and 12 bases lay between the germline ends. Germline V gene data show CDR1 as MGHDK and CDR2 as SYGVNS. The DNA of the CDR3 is TGTGCCAGCAGTGAATTAAACGGAATTACTAACTATGGCTACACCTTC. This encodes CASSELNGITNYGYTF.

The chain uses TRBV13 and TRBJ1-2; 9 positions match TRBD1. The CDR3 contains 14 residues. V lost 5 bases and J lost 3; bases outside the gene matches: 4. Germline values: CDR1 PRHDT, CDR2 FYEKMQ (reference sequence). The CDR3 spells CASSPGQGYYGYTF. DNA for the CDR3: TGTGCCAGCAGCCCGGGACAGGGTTACTATGGCTACACCTTC.

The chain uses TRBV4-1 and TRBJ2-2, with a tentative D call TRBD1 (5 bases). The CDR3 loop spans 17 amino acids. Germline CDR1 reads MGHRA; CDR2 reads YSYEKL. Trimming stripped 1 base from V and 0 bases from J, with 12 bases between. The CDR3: CASSQGQGAPNTGELFF. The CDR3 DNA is TGCGCCAGCAGCCAAGGTCAGGGCGCTCCGAACACCGGGGAGCTGTTTTTT.

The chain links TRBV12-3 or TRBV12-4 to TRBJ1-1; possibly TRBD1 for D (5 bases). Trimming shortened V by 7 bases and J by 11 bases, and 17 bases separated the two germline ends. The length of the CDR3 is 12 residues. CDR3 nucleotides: TGTGCCAGCACCGAGCGGGGGGAATGGGCTTTCTTT. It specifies CASTERGEWAFF.

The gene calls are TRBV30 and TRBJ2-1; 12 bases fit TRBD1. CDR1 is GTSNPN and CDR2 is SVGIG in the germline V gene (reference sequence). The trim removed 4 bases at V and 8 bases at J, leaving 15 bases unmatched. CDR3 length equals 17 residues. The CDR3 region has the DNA TGTGCCTGGAATGCCCCGGGGGGGACAGGGGGCGGTTATGAGCAGTTCTTC. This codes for CAWNAPGGTGGGYEQFF.

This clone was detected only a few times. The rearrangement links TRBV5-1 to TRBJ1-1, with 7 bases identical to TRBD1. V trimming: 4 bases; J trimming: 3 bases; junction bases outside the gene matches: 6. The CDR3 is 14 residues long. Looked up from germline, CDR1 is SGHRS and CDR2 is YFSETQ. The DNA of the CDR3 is TGCGCCAGCAGCACCACAGGGGTGTACACTGAAGCTTTCTTT. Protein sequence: CASSTTGVYTEAFF.

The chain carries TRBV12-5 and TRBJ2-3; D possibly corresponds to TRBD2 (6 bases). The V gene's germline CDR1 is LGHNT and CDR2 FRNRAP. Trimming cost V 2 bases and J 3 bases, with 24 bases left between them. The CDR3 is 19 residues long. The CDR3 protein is CASGLFRVGLVAGTDTQYF. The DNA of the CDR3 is TGTGCTAGTGGTTTGTTCCGGGTAGGGTTGGTGGCGGGAACAGATACGCAGTATTTT.

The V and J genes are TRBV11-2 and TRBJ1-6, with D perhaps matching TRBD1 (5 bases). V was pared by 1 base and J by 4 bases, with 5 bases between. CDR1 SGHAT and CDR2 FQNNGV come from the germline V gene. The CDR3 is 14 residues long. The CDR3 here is CASSLGQYNSPLHF. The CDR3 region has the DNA TGTGCCAGCAGCTTAGGACAGTATAATTCACCCCTCCACTTT.

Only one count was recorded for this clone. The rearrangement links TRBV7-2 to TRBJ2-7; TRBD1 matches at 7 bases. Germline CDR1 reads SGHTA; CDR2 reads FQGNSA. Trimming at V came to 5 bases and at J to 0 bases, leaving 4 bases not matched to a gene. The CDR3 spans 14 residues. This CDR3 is CASSRGPSSYEQYF. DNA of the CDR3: TGTGCCAGCAGCAGGGGGCCCAGCTCCTACGAGCAGTACTTC.

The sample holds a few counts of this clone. CDR3 DNA: TGCGCCAGCTCACAGGGGGACCTAAGGCGGGGCTACACCTTC. It yields the protein CASSQGDLRRGYTF. V usage is TRBV10-2 and J usage is TRBJ1-2; 8 bases map to TRBD1. From germline, CDR1 is WSHSY and CDR2 SAAADI. The CDR3 spans 14 residues. V gave up 8 bases and J gave up 8 bases; unmatched junction bases: 13.

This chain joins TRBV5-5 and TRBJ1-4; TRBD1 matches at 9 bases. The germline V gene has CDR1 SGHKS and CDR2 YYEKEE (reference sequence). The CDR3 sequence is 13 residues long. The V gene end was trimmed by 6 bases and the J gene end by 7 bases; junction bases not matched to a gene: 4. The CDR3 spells CASTTGGFEKLFF. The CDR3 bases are TGTGCCAGCACGACAGGGGGATTTGAAAAACTGTTTTTT.

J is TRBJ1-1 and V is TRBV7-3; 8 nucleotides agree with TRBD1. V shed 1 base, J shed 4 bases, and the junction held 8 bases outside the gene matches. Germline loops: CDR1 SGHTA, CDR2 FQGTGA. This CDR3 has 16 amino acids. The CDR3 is CASSLKPTQGGTEAFF. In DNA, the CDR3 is TGTGCCAGCAGCTTAAAACCCACACAGGGGGGCACTGAAGCTTTCTTT.

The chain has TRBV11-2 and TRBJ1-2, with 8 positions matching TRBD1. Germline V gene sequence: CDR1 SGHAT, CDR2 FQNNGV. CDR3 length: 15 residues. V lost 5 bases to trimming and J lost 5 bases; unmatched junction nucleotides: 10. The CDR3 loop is CASSTEDRGGYGYTF. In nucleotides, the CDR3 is TGTGCCAGCAGCACTGAAGACAGGGGAGGGTATGGCTACACCTTC.

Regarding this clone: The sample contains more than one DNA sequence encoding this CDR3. CDR3: CASSITRNTGELFF. Here the CDR3 DNA reads TGTGCCAGCAGCATAACAAGGAACACCGGGGAGCTGTTTTTT. The J gene is TRBJ2-2, the V gene TRBV5-6, with D unclear. Deletions cut 4 bases from V and 1 base from J, with 8 bases between. The CDR3 runs 14 residues. Germline V gene lookup returns CDR1 SGHDT and CDR2 YYEEEE.

The CDR3 region is CAWGSGNTIYF. The CDR3 DNA reads TGTGCCTGGGGTTCGGGAAACACCATATATTTT. V gene TRBV30 combines with J gene TRBJ1-3, with no clear D. Germline CDR1 is GTSNPN and CDR2 is SVGIG (reference sequence). The CDR3 sequence is 11 residues long. V gave up 5 bases and J gave up 4 bases, with 6 bases separating them.

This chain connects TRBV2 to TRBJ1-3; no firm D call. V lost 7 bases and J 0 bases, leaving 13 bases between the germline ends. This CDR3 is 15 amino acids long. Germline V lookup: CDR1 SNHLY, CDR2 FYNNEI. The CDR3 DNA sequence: TGTGCCAGCACTAGGACGTTCTTCTCTGGAAACACCATATATTTT. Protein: CASTRTFFSGNTIYF.

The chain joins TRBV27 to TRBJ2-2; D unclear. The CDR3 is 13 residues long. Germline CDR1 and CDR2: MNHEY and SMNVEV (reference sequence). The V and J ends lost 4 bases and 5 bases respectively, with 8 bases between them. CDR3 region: CASSSGLTGELFF. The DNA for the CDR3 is TGTGCCAGCAGTTCGGGTCTTACCGGGGAGCTGTTTTTT.

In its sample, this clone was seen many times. CDR3 loop: CASRPGGALETQYF. In nucleotides, the CDR3 is TGCGCCAGCCGACCAGGGGGCGCATTAGAGACCCAGTACTTC. This chain uses TRBV5-1 with TRBJ2-5; 8 bases match TRBD1. CDR3 length equals 14 residues. The V gene's germline CDR1 is SGHRS and CDR2 YFSETQ. The ends lost 7 bases at V and 4 bases at J; junction bases unmatched: 9.